This entry lists 13 T cell receptor beta chains sequenced from one sample in a study of T cell responses to AZD1222 COVID-19 vaccine. The method was immunoSEQ multiplex PCR; TCRdb's version includes in-frame clones alone and lacks a portion of them. The sample holds roughly 120,000 clones, approximately 86% seen once. This specimen was peripheral blood, taken 28 days after the second AZD1222 dose. The source of these receptors is an adult who received the AZD1222 COVID-19 vaccine.

With regard to this clone: This specimen includes other DNA sequences encoding the same CDR3. The V call is TRBV5-1, the J call TRBJ2-7; 12 positions agree with TRBD2. With 4 bases clipped from V and 1 base from J, the junction kept 3 bases outside the gene matches. The CDR3 is 15 residues long. The V gene's germline CDR1 is SGHRS and CDR2 YFSETQ. The CDR3: CASSLGLAGSYEQYF. DNA of the CDR3: TGCGCCAGCAGCCTCGGACTAGCGGGGTCCTACGAGCAGTACTTC.

The chain joins TRBV5-6 to TRBJ2-7, with 9 bases that match TRBD1. Germline values: CDR1 SGHDT, CDR2 YYEEEE. V was clipped by 0 bases and J by 3 bases; unmatched bases: 4. The CDR3 totals 15 residues. The DNA of the CDR3 is TGTGCCAGCAGCTTGGGACAGGGGGTTTACTACGAGCAGTACTTC. Translation gives CASSLGQGVYYEQYF.

V and J are TRBV19 and TRBJ2-5; possible D gene TRBD2, 6 bases. This CDR3 region has 12 residues. The germline V gene has CDR1 LNHDA and CDR2 SQIVND (reference sequence). The V end lost 10 bases, the J end lost 9 bases, and 18 bases lay between the germline ends. CDR3 DNA sequence: TGTGCCACCCTCGACAGCGGGCGGGCCCAGTACTTC. It encodes CATLDSGRAQYF.

As concerns this clone: At one boundary the junction diverges from the germline segment, which might be a read error. This sequence joins TRBV11-3 and TRBJ2-1; possibly TRBD2 for D (6 bases). Per germline, CDR1 SGHNT and CDR2 YENEEA. The CDR3 is 14 residues long. CDR3 in amino acids: CASSLEGLRGEQFF. DNA of the CDR3: TGTGCCAGCAGCCTAGAGGGACTCCGAGGCGAGCAGTTCTTC.

This chain links TRBV6-1 with TRBJ2-1; D might be TRBD2 (6 bases). CDR1 and CDR2 (germline): MNHNS, SASEGT. CDR3 length equals 13 residues. The ends were cut back, 2 bases at V and 10 bases at J, with 12 bases in the middle. CDR3 bases: TGTGCCAGCAGTGAACGGGGGAAGGTAGAGCAGTTCTTC. Translating it yields CASSERGKVEQFF.

This chain uses TRBV19 with TRBJ1-5; the D is unclear. Trimming shortened V by 5 bases and J by 2 bases, and 13 bases separated the two germline ends. Germline V CDR1 and CDR2: LNHDA, SQIVND (reference sequence). The CDR3 has 15 amino acids. The CDR3, as DNA: TGTGCCAGTAGTGCCTGGCACATCGGCAATCAGCCCCAGCATTTT. Protein sequence: CASSAWHIGNQPQHF.

The CDR3 protein is CSARGAFF. The CDR3 DNA is TGCAGTGCTAGGGGTGCTTTCTTT. This chain uses TRBV20-1 with TRBJ1-1; no firm D call. The length of the CDR3 is 8 residues. Germline values: CDR1 DFQATT, CDR2 SNEGSKA (reference sequence). V was pared by 3 bases and J by 11 bases, with 4 bases between.

The CDR3 DNA reads as TGTGCCAGCAGCCAATACCGGACTAGCAGCAGCACAGATACGCAGTATTTT. Translated, it gives CASSQYRTSSSTDTQYF. The rearrangement uses TRBV3-1 (or the pseudogene TRBV3-2) and TRBJ2-3; 8 bases match TRBD2. The CDR3 totals 17 residues. CDR1 and CDR2 (germline): LGHDT, YNNKEL (reference sequence). The J segment lost 0 bases and the V segment lost 2 bases, leaving 7 bases of the junction unmatched.

The chain uses TRBV11-1 and TRBJ1-5; tentatively, D is TRBD1 (5 bases). The germline gives CDR1 SGHAT, CDR2 FQDESV (reference sequence). Trimming took off 10 bases at V and 2 bases at J, with 12 bases between the two ends. This CDR3 is built from 13 residues. The CDR3 DNA is TGTGCCACCTTGGGGGTTGGCAATCAGCCCCAGCATTTT. It specifies CATLGVGNQPQHF.

The chain carries TRBV7-8 and TRBJ1-5; a possible D gene is TRBD1 (6 bases). From germline, CDR1 is SGHVS and CDR2 FQNEAQ. The CDR3 loop spans 15 amino acids. V lost 7 bases and J 0 bases, leaving 13 bases between the germline ends. The CDR3: CASNQGGNSNQPQHF. The CDR3 nucleotides are TGTGCCAGCAACCAAGGGGGGAATAGCAATCAGCCCCAGCATTTT.

The chain combines TRBV6-6 with TRBJ1-3; weak D call: TRBD1 (6 bases). The CDR3 consists of 13 residues. Germline CDR1 is MNHNY and CDR2 is SVGAGI (reference sequence). Trimming removed 11 bases at V and 6 bases at J, with 17 bases between. This CDR3 reads CAAHRAWANTIYF. CDR3 nucleotides: TGTGCCGCCCACAGGGCCTGGGCAAACACCATATATTTT.

V is TRBV18 and J is TRBJ2-3; TRBD2 matches at 14 bases. The CDR3 spans 15 residues. The V gene's germline CDR1 is KGHSH and CDR2 LQKENI. Trimming removed 2 bases from V and 5 bases from J; junction bases left unmatched: 0. CDR3 protein: CASSPGLAGGDTQYF. The CDR3, as DNA: TGTGCCAGCTCACCAGGACTAGCGGGGGGAGATACGCAGTATTTT.

The V and J genes are TRBV7-2 and TRBJ2-2; TRBD1 or TRBD2 may be the D gene (5 bases each). This CDR3 spans 17 amino acids. Germline V gene lookup returns CDR1 SGHTA and CDR2 FQGNSA. The V gene lost 5 bases and the J gene lost 4 bases, with 20 bases spanning the gap. The CDR3 loop reads CASSLRGPGLATGELFF. CDR3 nucleotide sequence: TGTGCCAGCAGCCTTAGGGGACCCGGGCTGGCCACCGGGGAGCTGTTTTTT.